Here is one T cell receptor beta chain with its context. The data belong to a study of blood T cell repertoires in COVID-19. As for the study in general: COVID-19 samples collected from the United States, Italy and Spain covered acute and convalescent phases. In each case, the material was cDNA or gDNA derived from T cells, B-cell-depleted T cells, or PBMCs.

Germline V gene data show CDR1 as LGHNA and CDR2 as YNFKEQ. V trimming: 0 bases; J trimming: 5 bases; junction bases outside the gene matches: 6. This CDR3 comprises 16 residues. In the source study's methods: Amplification of reference gene primers was used by the study to estimate nucleated cell counts. Libraries were prepared by immunoSEQ multiplex PCR; TCRdb keeps only in-frame clonotypes and omits some of them. V, J and clone size were drawn from that table, and D and trimming were deduced from the DNA. The table lists approximately 31,000 clones, 90% of them singletons. This clonotype was sampled from a human donor in a cohort sampled during active COVID-19. Sequencing input: peripheral blood. V is TRBV4-2 and J is TRBJ1-4; 7 bases fit TRBD1. The CDR3 sequence: CASSQDGGTENEKLFF. The CDR3 DNA is TGTGCCAGCAGCCAAGATGGGGGGACAGAAAATGAAAAACTGTTTTTT.